The 16 T cell receptor beta chains given below trace back to one sample, sequenced in a study of T-cell reconstitution after alpha-beta-depleted transplantation in children (dated by TCRdb to between 2015 and 2016). To prepare the library, PCR was applied. Sequencing was performed on an Illumina HiSeq 2500. Molecular barcoding was employed in the preparation of TCR libraries, with unique molecular identifiers being used to normalize TCRbeta repertoire quantification. Using fastp at Q25 and MiXCR, TCRdb reprocessed the public reads and kept productive beta chains. Every CDR3 protein is listed once, alongside the most common genes and DNA of its rows. The sample contains about 300,000 distinct CDR3 sequences, about 9.4% of them found a single time. The ten largest make up approximately 7.6% of the sample. The treatment or condition label for this specimen denotes: allogeneic hematopoietic cell transplantation with graft depleted of TCRalphabeta T cells and CD19 B cells.

The specimen comprised PBMCs, sampled before TCRalphabeta/CD19-depleted stem cell transplant. All receptors derive from a boy under two years old with acute myeloid leukemia, due to receive a stem cell transplant.

This clonotype was found many times. This sequence joins TRBV28 and TRBJ2-2; D gene unclear. This CDR3 is 14 amino acids long. Trimming took off 3 bases at V and 1 base at J, with 6 bases between the two ends. In germline, CDR1 is MDHEN, CDR2 SYDVKM. The CDR3 DNA reads as TGTGCCAGCAGTTTTTACAGGAACACCGGGGAGCTGTTTTTT. This encodes CASSFYRNTGELFF. The full variable domain, completed using reference TRBV28 and TRBJ2-2, is DVKVTQSSRYLVKRTGEKVFLECVQDMDHENMFWYRQDPGLGLRLIYFSYDVKMKEKGDIPEGYSVSREKKERFSLILESASTNQTSMYLCASSFYRNTGELFFGEGSRLTVL.

CDR3 in amino acids: CASRGGLYRTDTQYF. The CDR3 DNA follows: TGTGCCAGCAGGGGGGGGCTGTATCGCACAGATACGCAGTATTTT. V is TRBV28 and J is TRBJ2-3, with D possibly matching TRBD2 (7 bases). Deletions cut 6 bases from V and 1 base from J, with 14 bases between. Germline assignment: CDR1 MDHEN and CDR2 SYDVKM. This CDR3 spans 15 amino acids.

There are many counts of this clonotype. The genes are TRBV28 and TRBJ2-7; D remains ambiguous. In germline, CDR1 is MDHEN, CDR2 SYDVKM. V lost 3 bases, J lost 5 bases, and 5 bases lay in between. The CDR3 extends over 11 amino acids. CDR3 coding DNA: TGTGCCAGCAGTTTTATCCACGAGCAGTACTTC. Its protein product is CASSFIHEQYF. Together with reference TRBV28 and TRBJ2-7, the CDR3 gives the full variable domain: DVKVTQSSRYLVKRTGEKVFLECVQDMDHENMFWYRQDPGLGLRLIYFSYDVKMKEKGDIPEGYSVSREKKERFSLILESASTNQTSMYLCASSFIHEQYFGPGTRLTVT.

This clonotype was picked up many times. This chain links TRBV18 with TRBJ2-7; 7 bases are shared with TRBD2. Trimming took 1 base from V and 3 from J; bases not matched to a gene: 9. Germline V gene data show CDR1 as KGHSH and CDR2 as LQKENI. The CDR3 has 16 amino acids. CDR3 amino acids: CASSPLRLAAGYEQYF. The CDR3 coding sequence is TGTGCCAGCTCACCACTAAGGCTAGCGGCAGGCTACGAGCAGTACTTC.

This clonotype was seen repeatedly, ten times or more. The CDR3 sequence: CASSQVDRGDEQFF. CDR3 nucleotides: TGCGCCAGCAGCCAAGTGGACAGGGGTGATGAGCAGTTCTTC. The chain has TRBV5-1 and TRBJ2-1; 9 nucleotides align to TRBD1. CDR1 is SGHRS, CDR2 YFSETQ, per germline. The CDR3 length is 14 residues. With V trimmed by 4 bases and J by 8 bases, 7 bases remained unmatched.

This clonotype was counted at least ten times. The chain carries TRBV5-1 and TRBJ2-6; 11 nucleotides align to TRBD1. Germline V gene data show CDR1 as SGHRS and CDR2 as YFSETQ. The CDR3 loop spans 16 amino acids. With 3 bases clipped from V and 2 bases from J, the junction kept 1 base outside the gene matches. The CDR3 spells CASSWTGGTGANVLTF. CDR3 in DNA: TGCGCCAGCAGCTGGACAGGGGGCACTGGGGCCAACGTCCTGACTTTC.

This clonotype was counted many times. V and J are TRBV7-2 and TRBJ2-2; weak D call: TRBD2 (6 bases). The V gene's germline CDR1 is SGHTA and CDR2 FQGNSA. With 4 bases removed from V and 8 bases from J, the gap between germline ends came to 17 bases. The CDR3 is made up of 15 amino acids. The CDR3 DNA follows: TGTGCCAGCAGCTCTAGTCCTTCTAGCGATGGGGAGCTGTTTTTT. The encoded protein is CASSSSPSSDGELFF.

This clonotype was seen repeatedly, ten times or more. The chain is built from TRBV7-8 and TRBJ2-2; D is tentatively TRBD1 or TRBD2 (6 bases each). Germline lookup yields CDR1 SGHVS and CDR2 FQNEAQ. Trimming took 1 base from V and 2 from J, leaving 8 bases between them. The CDR3 is 15 amino acids. The CDR3 DNA is TGTGCCAGCAGCTTAGAGGGGGGAAACACCGGGGAGCTGTTTTTT. This translates into CASSLEGGNTGELFF.

This clonotype was detected ten times or more. This sequence joins TRBV12-3 or TRBV12-4 and TRBJ2-1; D is unresolved. CDR3 length: 14 amino acids. Trimming left V 6 bases short and J 5 bases short, with 14 bases between. CDR3 in amino acids: CASSELDGHNEQFF. The DNA for the CDR3 is TGTGCCAGCAGCGAATTGGACGGACACAATGAGCAGTTCTTC.

This clonotype appeared many times. The V gene is TRBV6-1, the J gene TRBJ2-2; 9 bases align to TRBD2. Germline assignment: CDR1 MNHNS and CDR2 SASEGT. The CDR3 totals 15 residues. The junction had 9 bases not matched to a gene; V was cut back by 7 bases and J by 6 bases. The CDR3 DNA reads as TGTGCCAGCACCAAAATTAGCGGGGGCCCCGGGGAGCTGTTTTTT. Translation gives CASTKISGGPGELFF.

This clonotype came up many times. V gene TRBV6-2 or TRBV6-3 combines with J gene TRBJ2-7; maybe TRBD2 (5 bases). The ends were cut back, 5 bases at V and 6 bases at J, with 14 bases in the middle. The CDR3 is 13 residues long. The germline V gene encodes CDR1 MNHEY and CDR2 SVGEGT. CDR3 residues: CASSTWDRGEQYF. CDR3 in DNA: TGTGCCAGCAGTACGTGGGATCGGGGCGAGCAGTACTTC.

This clonotype showed up just a few times. The chain combines TRBV7-3 with TRBJ1-2; unclear D gene. This CDR3 has 15 residues. CDR1 SGHTA and CDR2 FQGTGA come from the germline V gene. Trimming cost V 3 bases and J 1 base, with 12 bases left between them. CDR3 bases: TGTGCCAGCAGCTTCACGTCCGGTCTTAACTATGGCTACACCTTC. The encoded protein is CASSFTSGLNYGYTF.

Many counts were recorded for this clonotype. This chain connects TRBV12-3 or TRBV12-4 to TRBJ1-1, with D unresolved. The CDR3 sequence is 11 residues long. V lost 4 bases and J lost 3, with 3 bases in between. The DNA for the CDR3 is TGTGCCAGCAGTTATGACACTGAAGCTTTCTTT. Encoded protein: CASSYDTEAFF.

In this sample, this clonotype turned up a few times. The chain uses TRBV2 and TRBJ2-3; 9 positions agree with TRBD2. CDR1 and CDR2 (germline): SNHLY, FYNNEI. J was trimmed by 5 bases and V by 7 bases; bases with no gene match: 7. The CDR3 is 14 residues long. The CDR3 loop reads CASMVAGGQDTQYF. CDR3 bases: TGTGCCAGCATGGTGGCGGGGGGGCAAGATACGCAGTATTTT.

The V call is TRBV28, the J call TRBJ2-5, with 10 bases matching TRBD1. CDR1 is MDHEN, CDR2 SYDVKM, per germline. J gave up 4 bases and V 5 bases, and 10 bases lay outside the gene matches. The CDR3 consists of 16 residues. In DNA form, the CDR3 reads TGTGCCAGCAGTCCTCGACAGGGGGCGAAAAGAGAGACCCAGTACTTC. It is translated as CASSPRQGAKRETQYF.

This clonotype has a count of ten or more. The chain joins TRBV28 to TRBJ2-1; unclear D gene. V was trimmed by 3 bases and J by 8 bases, leaving 5 bases between them. The germline gives CDR1 MDHEN, CDR2 SYDVKM. The CDR3 extends over 11 amino acids. Here the CDR3 DNA reads TGTGCCAGCAGTTTCTTCGATGAGCAGTTCTTC. It specifies CASSFFDEQFF. The full variable domain, with the rest looked up from reference TRBV28 and TRBJ2-1, is DVKVTQSSRYLVKRTGEKVFLECVQDMDHENMFWYRQDPGLGLRLIYFSYDVKMKEKGDIPEGYSVSREKKERFSLILESASTNQTSMYLCASSFFDEQFFGPGTRLTVL.